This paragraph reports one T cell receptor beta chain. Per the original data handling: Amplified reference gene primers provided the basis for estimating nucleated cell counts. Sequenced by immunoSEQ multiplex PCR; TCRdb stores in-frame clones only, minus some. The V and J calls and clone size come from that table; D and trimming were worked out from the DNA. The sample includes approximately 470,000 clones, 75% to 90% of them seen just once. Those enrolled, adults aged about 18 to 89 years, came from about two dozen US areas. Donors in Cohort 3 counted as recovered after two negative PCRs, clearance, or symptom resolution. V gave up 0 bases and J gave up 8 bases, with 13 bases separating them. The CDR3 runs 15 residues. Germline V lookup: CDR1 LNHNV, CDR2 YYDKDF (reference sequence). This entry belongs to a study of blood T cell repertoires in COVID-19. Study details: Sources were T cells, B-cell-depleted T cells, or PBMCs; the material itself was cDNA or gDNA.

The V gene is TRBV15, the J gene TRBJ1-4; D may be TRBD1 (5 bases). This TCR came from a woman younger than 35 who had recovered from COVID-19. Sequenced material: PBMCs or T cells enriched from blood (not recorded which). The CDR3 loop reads CATSRDQGLGEKLFF. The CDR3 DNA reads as TGTGCCACCAGCAGAGATCAGGGACTCGGAGAAAAACTGTTTTTT.